The sequence of this T cell receptor beta chain was determined in a study of blood T cell repertoires in COVID-19. The CDR3 runs to 13 residues. Trimming took off 5 bases at V and 9 bases at J, with 14 bases between the two ends. Germline V CDR1 and CDR2: SGHNT, YENEEA. The assay was immunoSEQ multiplex PCR, and TCRdb's table has in-frame clones only and misses some. The sample shows over 120,000 clones, about 76% of them seen only once. Sequencing was done on a sample of peripheral blood. This sequence originates from a woman in her sixties or seventies with COVID-19, enrolled during active disease. This chain joins TRBV11-3 and TRBJ2-1, with TRBD1 as a possible D gene (6 bases). The CDR3 here is CASSLQGRGEQFF. The CDR3 coding sequence is TGTGCCAGCAGCCTGCAGGGGCGAGGTGAGCAGTTCTTC.